This TCR beta chain was retrieved from a study of Ad26.COV2.S vaccination and SARS-CoV-2 variants. Study summary: Enrollment placed the donor in the COV1001 Ad26.COV2.S trial arm.

CDR1 and CDR2 from the germline V gene are MGHDK and SYGVNS. The CDR3 is made up of 13 amino acids. V was pared by 7 bases and J by 4 bases, with 11 bases between. Regarding treatment: around 19 received Ad26.COV2.S at low or high dose, single or two shots; several received placebo; per-sample allocation not given. Each sample was drawn 63 days after the first injection (of vaccine or placebo). Some clones are missing from TCRdb's copy, which holds only in-frame ones; the method was immunoSEQ multiplex PCR. The sample gives 200,000 to 250,000 clones, 70% to 90% of which show up once; around 11% is in the top ten.

The source material was peripheral blood, sampled in a trial of Ad26.COV2.S vaccine versus placebo. This receptor was obtained from a person aged 18-65 years who received the Ad26.COV2.S COVID-19 vaccine or a placebo. The chain combines TRBV25-1 with TRBJ1-3; no reliable D call. The CDR3 region is CASTPPGGNTIYF. The CDR3 DNA is TGTGCCAGCACCCCCCCGGGGGGAAACACCATATATTTT.